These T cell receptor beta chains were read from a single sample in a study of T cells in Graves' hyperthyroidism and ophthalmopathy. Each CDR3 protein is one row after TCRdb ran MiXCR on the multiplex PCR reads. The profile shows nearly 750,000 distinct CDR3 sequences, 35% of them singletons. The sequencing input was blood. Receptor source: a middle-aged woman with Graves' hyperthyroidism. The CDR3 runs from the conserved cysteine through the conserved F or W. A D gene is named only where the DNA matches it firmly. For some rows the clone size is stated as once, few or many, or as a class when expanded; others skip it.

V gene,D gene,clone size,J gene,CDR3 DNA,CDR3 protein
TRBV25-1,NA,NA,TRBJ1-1,TGTGCCAGGGCGAGGGCTGAAGCTTTCTTT,CARARAEAFF
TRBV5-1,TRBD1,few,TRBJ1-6,TGCGCCAGCAGCGCGCGACAGGGAGCTTATTCACCCCTCCACTTT,CASSARQGAYSPLHF
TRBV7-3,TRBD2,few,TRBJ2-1,TGTGCCAGCAGCCCACTACTAGCGTCCTACAATGAGCAGTTCTTC,CASSPLLASYNEQFF
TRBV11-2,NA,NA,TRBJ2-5,TGTGCCAGCAGCCCAAACGGCGGCCAAGAGACCCAGTACTTC,CASSPNGGQETQYF
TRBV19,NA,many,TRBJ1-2,TGTGCCAGTACCCGAGACAGCGCAGGCGGGAGCTACACCTTC,CASTRDSAGGSYTF
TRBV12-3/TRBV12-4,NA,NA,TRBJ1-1,TGTGCCAGCAGTGGACAAGAGGGGTACACTGAAGCTTTCTTT,CASSGQEGYTEAFF
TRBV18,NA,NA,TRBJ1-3,TGTGCCAGCTCACCCGGACAAGAGACTGGAAACACCATATATTTT,CASSPGQETGNTIYF
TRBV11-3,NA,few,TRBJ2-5,TGTACCAGCAGTGGACCGCAAGAGACCCAGTACTTC,CTSSGPQETQYF
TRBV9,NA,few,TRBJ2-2,TGTGCCAGCACCTCTTGGACGGGAGAGAACACCGGGGAGCTGTTTTTT,CASTSWTGENTGELFF
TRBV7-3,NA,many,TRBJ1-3,TGTGCCAGCAGCTTGGGGGGACCCTCGGGCTCTGGAAACACCATATATTTT,CASSLGGPSGSGNTIYF
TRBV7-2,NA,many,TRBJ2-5,TGTGCCAGCAGCAGGGGATCGGGCGGTAGTGAGACCCAGTACTTC,CASSRGSGGSETQYF
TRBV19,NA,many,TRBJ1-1,TGTGCCAGCTCAGTCTGGGCTGAAGCTTTCTTT,CASSVWAEAFF
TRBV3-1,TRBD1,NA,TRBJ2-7,TGTGCCAGCAGGGACAGGAAACACTACGAGCAGTACTTC,CASRDRKHYEQYF
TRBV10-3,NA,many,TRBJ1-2,TGTGCCACCCGACAGGAACGTTCAGGCTACACCTTC,CATRQERSGYTF
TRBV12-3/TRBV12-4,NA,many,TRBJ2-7,TGTGCCAGCAGTTTACCTGGTCTCGAGCAGTACTTC,CASSLPGLEQYF
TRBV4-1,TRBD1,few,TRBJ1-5,TGCGCCAGCAGCCCCCAACAGGGGGGAAATCAGCCCCAGCATTTT,CASSPQQGGNQPQHF
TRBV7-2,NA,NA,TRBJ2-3,TGTGCCAGCAGCGCACAGGCGGCAGGCGGGGGCACAGATACGCAGTATTTT,CASSAQAAGGGTDTQYF
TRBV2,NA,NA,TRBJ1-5,NA,CASSDFRGGQPQHF
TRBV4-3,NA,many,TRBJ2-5,TGCGCCAGCAGCCAGGGAAGTGGGGCAGAAGAGACCCAGTACTTC,CASSQGSGAEETQYF
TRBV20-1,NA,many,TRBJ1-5,TGCAGTGGGGCTCAGGAGTACAATCAGCCCCAGCATTTT,CSGAQEYNQPQHF
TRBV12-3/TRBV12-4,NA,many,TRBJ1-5,TGTGCCAGCAGTTTTGAGTCGCGTCAGCCCCAGCATTTT,CASSFESRQPQHF
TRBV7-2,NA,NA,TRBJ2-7,TGTGCCAGCAGTTCTGGGGGGGCGTCTGTGACAGTTTCCTACGAGCAGTACTTC,CASSSGGASVTVSYEQYF
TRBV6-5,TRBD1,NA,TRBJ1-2,TGTGCCATCAGTTACTCGATAGACCCCCACAGGGGATGGGACTATGGCTACACCTTC,CAISYSIDPHRGWDYGYTF
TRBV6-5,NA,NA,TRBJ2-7,TGTGCCAGCAGTTACCAAGACACCTCCTACGAGCAGTACTTC,CASSYQDTSYEQYF
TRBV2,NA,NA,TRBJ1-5,TGTGCCGGCAGTGAAAGAAGTGTTCGGGGTCAGCCCCAGCATTTT,CAGSERSVRGQPQHF
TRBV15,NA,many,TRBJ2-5,TGTGCCACCAGCAGAGATTTCCCGGGCAGCGGTGGGACCCAGTACTTC,CATSRDFPGSGGTQYF
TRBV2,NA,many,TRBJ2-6,TGTGCCAGCAGCCCGGCGAGCTCTGGGGCCAACGTCCTGACTTTC,CASSPASSGANVLTF
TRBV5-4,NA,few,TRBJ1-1,TGTGCCAGCAGCTTGTTTGGGGGGCGCGGGGGTGAAGCTTTCTTT,CASSLFGGRGGEAFF
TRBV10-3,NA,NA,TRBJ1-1,TGTGCCATCAGTGTGCAGGGCGGGAACACTGAAGCTTTCTTT,CAISVQGGNTEAFF
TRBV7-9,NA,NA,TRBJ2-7,TGTGCCAGCAGTCGGGGGTGGCAGCAAATGTCCTACGAGCAGTACTTC,CASSRGWQQMSYEQYF
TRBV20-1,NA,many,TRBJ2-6,TGCAGTGCTAGAGATCTGCGGATCTCTGGGGCCAACGTCCTGACTTTC,CSARDLRISGANVLTF
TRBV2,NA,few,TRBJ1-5,TGTGCCAGCAGTGAAGGCCAGCCGAATCAGCCCCAGCATTTT,CASSEGQPNQPQHF
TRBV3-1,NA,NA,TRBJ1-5,TGTGCCAGCAGCCAAGGGTTGTTGGGTCAGCCCCAGCATTTT,CASSQGLLGQPQHF
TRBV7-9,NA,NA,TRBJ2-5,TGCGCCAGCAGCCAAGACCCGACGGACGGGGGGACCCAGTACTTC,CASSQDPTDGGTQYF
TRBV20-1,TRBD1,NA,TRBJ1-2,TGCGGTGCTAGAGCGACAGGGAGGTATGGCTACACCTTC,CGARATGRYGYTF
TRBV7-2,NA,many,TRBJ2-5,TGTGCCAGCAGCTTGAGGCCACAAGAGACCCAGTACTTC,CASSLRPQETQYF
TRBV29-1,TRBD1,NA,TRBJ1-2,TGCAGCGTTTGGGACAGGCGCTATGGCTACACCTTC,CSVWDRRYGYTF
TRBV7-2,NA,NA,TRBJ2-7,TGTGCCAGCAGCTACATGCCAGGGACCTACGAGCAGTACTTC,CASSYMPGTYEQYF
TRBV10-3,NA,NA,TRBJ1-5,TGTGCCATCAGTAATATTATGGTTGGGAGCAATCAGCCCCAGCATTTT,CAISNIMVGSNQPQHF
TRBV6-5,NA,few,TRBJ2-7,TGTGCCAGCAGCCACCATGCAGGCTGGGAGCAGTACTTC,CASSHHAGWEQYF
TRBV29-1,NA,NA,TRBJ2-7,TGCAGCCCTGGGGACTCCTCCTACGAGCAGTACTTC,CSPGDSSYEQYF
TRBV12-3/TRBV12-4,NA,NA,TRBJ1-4,TGTGCCAGCAGAGGACCCTATAATGAAAAACTGTTTTTT,CASRGPYNEKLFF
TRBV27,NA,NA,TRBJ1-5,TGTGCCAGCGGGTTACGGGAAGGAAGTCAGCCCCAGCATTTT,CASGLREGSQPQHF
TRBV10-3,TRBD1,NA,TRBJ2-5,TGTGCCATCAGCACCTTGGGGACAGGGGGATCGGAGACCCAGTACTTC,CAISTLGTGGSETQYF
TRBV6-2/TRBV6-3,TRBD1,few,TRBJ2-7,TGTGCCAGCAGCCCCAGGACAGGGGGCGCGATCCACGAGCAGTACTTC,CASSPRTGGAIHEQYF